This is a list of T cell receptor beta chains from one sample in a study. TCRdb fed the RT-PCR reads into MiXCR, producing one record per CDR3 protein. The top ten clones hold 3.6% of a sample with more than 600,000 distinct CDR3 sequences, around 14% of them seen once. The sequencing input was memory CD4+ T cells from blood. Receptors originate from a female donor in good health, serving as a healthy control. Both conserved end residues are part of each CDR3. A D gene is named only where the DNA matches it firmly. The size field is filled for only some rows; it gives once, few, many or a size class.

len: 12; abundance: few; j_gene: TRBJ1-3; d_gene: -; v_gene: TRBV20-1; CDR3aa: CSAHGPRNTIYF; CDR3nt: TGCAGTGCCCACGGTCCTAGAAACACCATATATTTT
len: 15; abundance: many; j_gene: TRBJ2-3; d_gene: -; v_gene: TRBV10-3; CDR3aa: CAISSLSGRGDTQYF; CDR3nt: TGTGCCATCAGTTCACTAAGCGGCAGGGGAGATACGCAGTATTTT
len: 16; abundance: -; j_gene: TRBJ2-2; d_gene: TRBD2; v_gene: TRBV12-3/TRBV12-4; CDR3aa: CASSYLAGGAAGELFF; CDR3nt: TGTGCCAGCAGTTACCTAGCGGGAGGTGCGGCCGGGGAGCTGTTTTTT
len: 12; abundance: few; j_gene: TRBJ2-1; d_gene: TRBD1; v_gene: TRBV29-1; CDR3aa: CSGGTGDNEQFF; CDR3nt: TGCAGCGGGGGGACAGGGGACAATGAGCAGTTCTTC
len: 18; abundance: many; j_gene: TRBJ2-3; d_gene: TRBD2; v_gene: TRBV20-1; CDR3aa: CSAITNPGTSGSPDTQYF; CDR3nt: TGCAGTGCCATTACTAATCCCGGGACTAGCGGGAGCCCAGATACGCAGTATTTT
len: 14; abundance: once; j_gene: TRBJ2-1; d_gene: TRBD2; v_gene: TRBV20-1; CDR3aa: CSATRLAGLNEQFF; CDR3nt: TGCAGTGCTACTCGACTAGCGGGACTCAATGAGCAGTTCTTC
len: 15; abundance: -; j_gene: TRBJ2-6; d_gene: -; v_gene: TRBV15; CDR3aa: CATSTRVAGANVLTF; CDR3nt: TGTGCCACCAGCACTCGGGTAGCTGGGGCCAACGTCCTGACTTTC
len: 13; abundance: many; j_gene: TRBJ2-3; d_gene: TRBD2; v_gene: TRBV12-3/TRBV12-4; CDR3aa: CASDSGVTDTQYF; CDR3nt: TGTGCCAGTGATAGCGGGGTCACAGATACGCAGTATTTT
len: 16; abundance: few; j_gene: TRBJ1-1; d_gene: TRBD1; v_gene: TRBV10-3; CDR3aa: CAISDGTGILNTEAFF; CDR3nt: TGTGCCATCAGTGACGGGACAGGGATCCTGAACACTGAAGCTTTCTTT
len: 15; abundance: -; j_gene: TRBJ2-7; d_gene: TRBD1; v_gene: TRBV28; CDR3aa: CASSSEADRVDEQYF; CDR3nt: TGTGCCAGCAGTTCAGAAGCAGACAGGGTAGACGAGCAGTACTTC
len: 17; abundance: -; j_gene: TRBJ2-7; d_gene: -; v_gene: TRBV5-1; CDR3aa: CASSLGSTGLASSEQYF; CDR3nt: TGCGCCAGCAGCTTGGGGAGCACAGGGCTGGCCTCCAGCGAGCAGTACTTC
len: 15; abundance: few; j_gene: TRBJ2-1; d_gene: -; v_gene: TRBV10-3; CDR3aa: CAISESDPQGNEQFF; CDR3nt: TGTGCCATCAGTGAGTCCGACCCCCAGGGGAATGAGCAGTTCTTC
len: 16; abundance: few; j_gene: TRBJ2-5; d_gene: -; v_gene: TRBV20-1; CDR3aa: CSARDLRGPVQETQYF; CDR3nt: TGCAGTGCTAGAGATCTCAGGGGCCCGGTCCAAGAGACCCAGTACTTC
len: 14; abundance: -; j_gene: TRBJ1-3; d_gene: -; v_gene: TRBV20-1; CDR3aa: CSARETPSGNTIYF; CDR3nt: TGCAGTGCTAGAGAGACACCCTCTGGAAACACCATATATTTT
len: 14; abundance: once; j_gene: TRBJ2-5; d_gene: TRBD1; v_gene: TRBV2; CDR3aa: CASSDGQGEETQYF; CDR3nt: TGTGCCAGCAGTGATGGTCAGGGGGAAGAGACCCAGTACTTC
len: 13; abundance: few; j_gene: TRBJ2-7; d_gene: TRBD1; v_gene: TRBV20-1; CDR3aa: CSARAGGSYEQYF; CDR3nt: TGCAGTGCTAGAGCAGGGGGAAGCTACGAGCAGTACTTC
len: 14; abundance: few; j_gene: TRBJ2-7; d_gene: -; v_gene: TRBV15; CDR3aa: CATRPDRSSYEQYF; CDR3nt: TGTGCCACCAGGCCCGACAGGAGCTCCTACGAGCAGTACTTC